One and the same sample provided the 8 T cell receptor beta chains below, sequenced in a study of blood T cells in healthy people across ages. For the second PCR, which ran for 7 to 11 cycles, a sample-barcoded 5' primer and a J-beta primer mix were used. In TCRdb, the 5' RACE reads were re-called with MiXCR into one record per CDR3 protein. The sample holds 1,800,000 or so distinct CDR3 sequences, about two fifths seen once. The source material was blood. Receptor source: a human donor in good health.

The chain carries TRBV29-1 and TRBJ1-1; D gene unclear. CDR3 length equals 12 residues. Trimming shortened V by 1 base and J by 6 bases, and 9 bases separated the two germline ends. Germline V gives CDR1 SQVTM, CDR2 ANQGSEA. In nucleotides, the CDR3 is TGCAGCGTTGAAGGCAGGTCGCCTGAAGCTTTCTTT. Translated: CSVEGRSPEAFF.

This clonotype appeared a few times. The chain combines TRBV6-2 or TRBV6-3 with TRBJ2-5; TRBD1 matches at 8 bases. CDR1 MNHEY and CDR2 SVGEGT come from the germline V gene. This CDR3 comprises 14 residues. J gave up 6 bases and V 0 bases, and 3 bases lay outside the gene matches. The CDR3 reads CASSYSAGGQTQYF. The CDR3 bases are TGTGCCAGCAGTTACTCGGCAGGGGGCCAGACCCAGTACTTC.

This clonotype was observed a few times. CDR3 DNA sequence: TGTGCCAGCAGCTTTCAAGAACCGAACACTGAAGCTTTCTTT. Amino acid sequence: CASSFQEPNTEAFF. The rearrangement joins TRBV7-8 to TRBJ1-1; D remains ambiguous. Germline V gene lookup returns CDR1 SGHVS and CDR2 FQNEAQ. Trimming took 3 bases from V and 1 from J, leaving 9 bases between them. The CDR3 totals 14 residues.

This chain joins TRBV20-1 and TRBJ2-1; a weak D match, TRBD2 (6 bases). V dropped 0 bases and J dropped 7 bases, with 16 bases sitting between them. The germline gives CDR1 DFQATT, CDR2 SNEGSKA (reference sequence). The CDR3 loop spans 15 amino acids. CDR3 loop: CSARDRAGPWNEQFF. CDR3 nucleotides: TGCAGTGCTAGAGATAGGGCGGGACCTTGGAATGAGCAGTTCTTC.

This clonotype was detected only a few times. This sequence joins TRBV12-3 or TRBV12-4 and TRBJ1-2; 8 nucleotides agree with TRBD1. V was pared by 3 bases and J by 3 bases, with 12 bases of the junction left unmatched. This CDR3 is 17 amino acids long. The CDR3 loop reads CASSFGTGQLGDYGYTF. CDR3 bases: TGTGCCAGCAGTTTTGGGACAGGTCAATTAGGGGACTATGGCTACACCTTC.

The rearrangement links TRBV3-1 to TRBJ2-5; D is possibly TRBD1 or TRBD2 (5 bases each). CDR3 length: 15 residues. CDR1 and CDR2 (germline): LGHDT, YNNKEL (reference sequence). V gave up 4 bases and J gave up 1 base, with 13 bases separating them. The CDR3: CASSRGPTSQETQYF. The DNA of the CDR3 is TGTGCCAGCAGCCGGGGACCGACTTCCCAAGAGACCCAGTACTTC.

This clonotype was seen repeatedly, ten times or more. The rearrangement links TRBV7-2 to TRBJ2-7; D is uncertain. This CDR3 has 12 residues. Germline V CDR1 and CDR2: SGHTA, FQGNSA. Trimming removed 3 bases from V and 2 bases from J, with 5 bases in between. The chain's CDR3 is CASSFSTYEQYF. As DNA, the CDR3 is TGTGCCAGCAGCTTTTCGACCTACGAGCAGTACTTC.

This clonotype was counted between two and nine times. The chain uses TRBV20-1 and TRBJ2-1, with TRBD1 as a possible D gene (5 bases). V lost 1 base, J lost 4 bases, and 14 bases lay in between. Germline V lookup: CDR1 DFQATT, CDR2 SNEGSKA (reference sequence). This CDR3 region has 15 residues. The CDR3 reads CSARAPWGQYNEQFF. The CDR3 region has the DNA TGCAGTGCTAGAGCTCCATGGGGCCAATACAATGAGCAGTTCTTC.